The 14 T cell receptor beta chains in this list originate from one sample, sequenced in a study of blood T cells in healthy people across ages (dated by TCRdb to the mid-2010s). Receptor libraries were prepared by 5' RACE. The data were produced on an Illumina HiSeq 2500. A second PCR of about 6 to 12 cycles was performed with a sample-barcoded 5' primer and a J-beta primer mix. TCRdb reran the public reads through fastp at Q25 and MiXCR, keeping productive beta chains. A single entry per CDR3 protein holds the most common genes and DNA from its merged rows. This sample holds about 680,000 distinct CDR3 sequences; 45% to 50% were observed only once. The ten largest clones capture about 32% of the sample. Sequences were obtained from blood. These receptors all stem from a woman in her sixties in good health.

Regarding this clonotype: A read error may produce the germline difference seen at one junction end. The V call is TRBV10-3, the J call TRBJ1-2, with D possibly matching TRBD1 (5 bases). Germline CDR1 is ENHRY and CDR2 is SYGVKD. This CDR3 is built from 14 residues. In DNA form, the CDR3 reads TGTGCCATCAGTGGTCGTGAAGGGGACTATGGCAACACCTTC. It yields the protein CAISGREGDYGNTF.

CDR3 in DNA: TGTGCCAGCAGGGGGCTGTCCTTTCGATCGCCCTACGAGCAGTACTTC. This encodes CASRGLSFRSPYEQYF. The chain carries TRBV12-3 or TRBV12-4 and TRBJ2-7; tentatively, D is TRBD1 (5 bases). The CDR3 has 16 amino acids. Between the trimmed V and J ends, which lost 6 bases and 2 bases, there was a span of 20 bases.

This clonotype was counted a few times. The rearrangement uses TRBV7-9 and TRBJ2-4; 8 nucleotides match TRBD1. The J call may be in error: the DNA end matches TRBJ2-7 better. Per the germline V gene, CDR1 is SEHNR and CDR2 is FQNEAQ (reference sequence). The CDR3 spans 16 residues. CDR3 DNA: TGTGCCAGCAGCCAAGAGACAGGGGCCAGTTACTACGAGCAGTACTTC. Translated, it gives CASSQETGASYYEQYF.

The chain employs TRBV5-1 and TRBJ2-2, with D perhaps TRBD2 (6 bases). CDR1 is SGHRS and CDR2 is YFSETQ in the germline V gene. V was clipped by 4 bases and J by 6 bases, with 16 bases between them. This CDR3 comprises 15 residues. CDR3 amino acids: CASSGGERAAGELFF. The DNA of the CDR3 is TGCGCCAGCAGCGGAGGGGAGCGGGCGGCCGGGGAGCTGTTTTTT.

The chain recombines TRBV7-2 with TRBJ2-5; 9 bases fit TRBD1. Judging by the DNA end, TRBJ2-7 fits better; the J call may be wrong. CDR3 length: 14 residues. Germline V lookup: CDR1 SGHTA, CDR2 FQGNSA. The CDR3 protein is CASSVRDRDYEQYF. As DNA, the CDR3 is TGTGCCAGCAGCGTACGGGACAGGGACTACGAGCAGTACTTC.

The genes are TRBV4-2 and TRBJ2-7; unclear D gene. This CDR3 contains 14 residues. V lost 0 bases and J lost 6, with 12 bases in between. CDR1 LGHNA and CDR2 YNFKEQ come from the germline V gene. CDR3 in amino acids: CASSQEALSGEQYF. CDR3 bases: TGTGCCAGCAGCCAAGAAGCCCTCTCTGGCGAGCAGTACTTC.

V gene TRBV12-5 combines with J gene TRBJ2-1; no firm D call. The germline CDR1 and CDR2 sequences are LGHNT and FRNRAP. V was pared by 2 bases and J by 10 bases, with 9 bases between. This CDR3 has 12 residues. CDR3 amino acids: CASGLQPREQFF. In DNA, the CDR3 is TGTGCTAGTGGTTTGCAACCCAGGGAGCAGTTCTTC. Looking up the rest from reference TRBV12-5 and TRBJ2-1 gives the full variable domain: DARVTQTPRHKVTEMGQEVTMRCQPILGHNTVFWYRQTMMQGLELLAYFRNRAPLDDSGMPKDRFSAEMPDATLATLKIQPSEPRDSAVYFCASGLQPREQFFGPGTRLTVL.

V usage is TRBV6-5 and J usage is TRBJ1-2; 8 bases line up with TRBD1. This CDR3 comprises 14 residues. J lost 4 bases, V lost 5 bases, and 6 bases had no gene match. CDR1 and CDR2 (germline): MNHEY, SVGAGI. For the CDR3, the DNA is TGTGCCAGCAGTAGGACAGGGATCCCCTATGGCTACACCTTC. It translates to CASSRTGIPYGYTF.

The chain is built from TRBV3-1 and TRBJ2-5, with D hard to call. The CDR3 has 15 amino acids. V shed 0 bases and J shed 5 bases, with 13 bases lying between them. CDR1 and CDR2 from the germline V gene are LGHDT and YNNKEL (reference sequence). CDR3 amino acids: CASSQEPTPRETQYF. The DNA for the CDR3 is TGTGCCAGCAGCCAAGAACCCACCCCTCGGGAGACCCAGTACTTC.

The rearrangement links TRBV6-5 to TRBJ2-1; TRBD1 matches at 7 bases. The CDR3 covers 13 residues. The V gene end was trimmed by 6 bases and the J gene end by 2 bases; junction bases not matched to a gene: 1. Germline V gives CDR1 MNHEY, CDR2 SVGAGI. The CDR3 loop is CASRGQTYNEQFF. The CDR3 DNA sequence: TGTGCCAGCAGGGGACAGACCTACAATGAGCAGTTCTTC.

This clonotype was observed a handful of times. The chain employs TRBV7-8 and TRBJ2-3; D gene unclear. Germline assignment: CDR1 SGHVS and CDR2 FQNEAQ. The CDR3 is 15 residues long. Trimming removed 2 bases at V and 0 bases at J, with 9 bases between. CDR3 DNA sequence: TGTGCCAGCAGCTTACATCCGGGTAGCACAGATACGCAGTATTTT. Translation: CASSLHPGSTDTQYF.

Ten or more counts support this clonotype. The V and J genes are TRBV18 and TRBJ1-2; D uncertain. The CDR3 covers 13 residues. Trimming pared 8 bases from V and 3 bases from J, leaving 13 bases between. The germline V gene has CDR1 KGHSH and CDR2 LQKENI. In nucleotides, the CDR3 is TGTGCCAGCAGTCCCGGGCAGGACTATGGCTACACCTTC. This gives the protein CASSPGQDYGYTF. Based on the CDR3 plus reference TRBV18 and TRBJ1-2, the full variable domain is NAGVMQNPRHLVRRRGQEARLRCSPMKGHSHVYWYRQLPEEGLKFMVYLQKENIIDESGMPKERFSAEFPKEGPSILRIQQVVRGDSAAYFCASSPGQDYGYTFGSGTRLTVV.

On this clonotype: One junction end does not reproduce the germline sequence, and a read error may be involved. This chain links TRBV30 with TRBJ2-1; the D gene is possibly TRBD2 (5 bases). The CDR3 extends over 11 amino acids. Germline values: CDR1 GTSNPN, CDR2 SVGIG (reference sequence). CDR3 sequence: CVWRHYNEQFF. The CDR3 DNA reads TGTGTCTGGAGGCACTACAATGAGCAGTTCTTC.

V usage is TRBV20-1 and J usage is TRBJ2-3; TRBD2 matches 7 bases. The CDR3 is 14 amino acids. Looked up from germline, CDR1 is DFQATT and CDR2 is SNEGSKA (reference sequence). Trimming at V came to 3 bases and at J to 2 bases, leaving 5 bases not matched to a gene. For the CDR3, the DNA is TGCAGTGCTAGTCCTAGCGGCTCCACAGATACGCAGTATTTT. Amino acid sequence: CSASPSGSTDTQYF.